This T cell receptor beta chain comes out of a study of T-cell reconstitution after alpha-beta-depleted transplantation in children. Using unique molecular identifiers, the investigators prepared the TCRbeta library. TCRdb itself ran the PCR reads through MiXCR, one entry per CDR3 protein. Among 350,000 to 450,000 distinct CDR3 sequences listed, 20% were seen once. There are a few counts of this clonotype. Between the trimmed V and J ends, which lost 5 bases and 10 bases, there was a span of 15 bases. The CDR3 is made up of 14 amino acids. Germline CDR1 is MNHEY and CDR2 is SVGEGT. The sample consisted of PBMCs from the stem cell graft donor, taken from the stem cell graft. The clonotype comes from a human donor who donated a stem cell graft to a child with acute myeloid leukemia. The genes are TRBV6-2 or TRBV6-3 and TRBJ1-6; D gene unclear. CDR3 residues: CASSRALESSPLHF. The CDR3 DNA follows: TGTGCCAGCAGTCGGGCCCTCGAGAGCTCACCCCTCCACTTT.